This TCR beta chain originates from a study of blood T cell repertoires in COVID-19. The wider study: The origin of the acute and convalescent COVID-19 samples was the United States, Italy and Spain. T cells, B-cell-depleted T cells, or PBMCs supplied cDNA or gDNA.

Per the authors' pipeline: By means of reference gene primer amplification, nucleated cell counts were estimated. Using immunoSEQ multiplex PCR, the repertoire was profiled, and TCRdb retains in-frame clones only, with some absent. V and J calls and clone size are as listed in that table; D and trimming were resolved from the DNA. This sample yields 130,000 to 150,000 clones, of which roughly 84% are seen a single time; roughly 7.9% belongs to the top ten. The CDR3 contains 11 residues. Trimming left V 3 bases short and J 8 bases short, with 7 bases between. Per the germline V gene, CDR1 is LGHDT and CDR2 is YNNKEL (reference sequence).

The V gene is TRBV3-1 (or the pseudogene TRBV3-2), the J gene TRBJ1-1; D call uncertain. This receptor was obtained from a woman aged 50 to 60 in a cohort sampled during active or convalescent COVID-19. The sequenced sample consisted of peripheral blood. The CDR3 spells CASSHGREAFF. CDR3 bases: TGTGCCAGCAGCCATGGCAGAGAAGCTTTCTTT.